This T cell receptor beta chain originates from a study of cytomegalovirus exposure and HLA in healthy donors. Regarding the study as a whole: Per a later analysis, HLA-associated TCR beta chains showed more clonal expansion than other, equally common TCR beta chains. It was about 150 TCR beta chains that were listed as cytomegalovirus-associated. Later analysis showed most CMV-associated TCR beta chains appearing HLA-restricted. Previously analyzed data showed that most TCR beta V segments were productive at a frequency of about 90% or about 30%.

Germline CDR1 reads LNHDA; CDR2 reads SQIVND (reference sequence). The V and J ends lost 4 bases and 4 bases respectively, with 13 bases between them. There are 14 residues in the CDR3. Of note for this clone: Its antigen is unknown.

It was with 60 Vbeta and 13 Jbeta primers that the PCR ran. The method was immunoSEQ multiplex PCR; TCRdb's version includes in-frame clones alone and lacks a portion of them. The sample lists hundreds of thousands of clones; almost 80% were seen once. The TCR sequence derives from a male donor in good health and CMV-seronegative. The J gene is TRBJ2-5, the V gene TRBV19; perhaps TRBD1 as D (5 bases). Sequencing was carried out using PBMCs. The CDR3: CASSTDTGGETQYF. CDR3 DNA sequence: TGTGCCAGTAGTACGGACACCGGTGGAGAGACCCAGTACTTC.